These 6 T cell receptor beta chains originate from one sample sequenced in a study of patients and donors after allogeneic stem cell transplantation. TCRdb reprocessed the RT-PCR reads via MiXCR and lists one record per CDR3 protein. This sample has roughly 250,000 distinct CDR3 sequences, with roughly an eighth found just once. The sample consisted of blood, either unsorted or a sorted T cell fraction (not recorded which). Receptor source: a human donor who was either an allogeneic HSCT recipient or a stem cell or donor lymphocyte infusion donor (not recorded which). It is not recorded whose cells these are; they may come from a transplant donor.

At least ten counts were recorded for this clonotype. The chain joins TRBV6-6 to TRBJ1-1; 9 bases fit TRBD1. The CDR3 spans 13 residues. The V and J ends lost 5 bases and 4 bases, in that order; junction bases with no gene match: 2. Germline V gene lookup returns CDR1 MNHNY and CDR2 SVGAGI (reference sequence). CDR3 sequence: CASSGTGSTEAFF. CDR3 DNA sequence: TGTGCCAGCAGTGGGACAGGGTCCACTGAAGCTTTCTTT.

The gene calls are TRBV20-1 and TRBJ2-1; 16 bases map to TRBD2. The CDR3 runs 14 residues. The V gene's germline CDR1 is DFQATT and CDR2 SNEGSKA (reference sequence). V shed 2 bases, J shed 15 bases, and the junction held 7 bases outside the gene matches. The CDR3 is CSARQGLAGGPGFF. Here the CDR3 DNA reads TGCAGTGCTAGACAGGGACTAGCGGGAGGGCCTGGGTTCTTC.

This clonotype has a count of ten or more. The CDR3 bases are TGTGCCAGCAGCTTCAAAGCAGGGCAACTGTTTTTT. Translated, it gives CASSFKAGQLFF. This chain joins TRBV7-9 and TRBJ1-4; D might be TRBD1 (5 bases). The CDR3 has 12 residues. The germline V and J ends were trimmed by 3 bases and 12 bases, with 11 bases remaining between them. Germline V gene data show CDR1 as SEHNR and CDR2 as FQNEAQ (reference sequence). The variable domain in full, with the rest retrieved from reference TRBV7-9 and TRBJ1-4, is DTGVSQNPRHKITKRGQNVTFRCDPISEHNRLYWYRQTLGQGPEFLTYFQNEAQLEKSRLLSDRFSAERPKGSFSTLEIQRTEQGDSAMYLCASSFKAGQLFFGSGTQLSVL.

Points on this clonotype: This CDR3 is missing its conserved last phenylalanine or tryptophan, likely due to a read error. The gene calls are TRBV6-5 and TRBJ2-7, with TRBD2 identical over 14 bases. The CDR3 runs to 17 residues. Germline V CDR1 and CDR2: MNHEY, SVGAGI. V lost 2 bases, J lost 0 bases, and 3 bases stayed unmatched. CDR3 in amino acids: CASSYAGTSGSSYEQYL. The CDR3 DNA is TGTGCCAGCAGTTACGCCGGGACTAGCGGGAGCTCCTACGAGCAGTACCTC.

This clonotype showed up just a few times. This chain connects TRBV14 to TRBJ1-4, with D perhaps TRBD1 (6 bases). V lost 5 bases, J lost 7 bases, and 14 bases lay in between. The CDR3 consists of 14 residues. Germline loops: CDR1 SGHDN, CDR2 FVKESK. CDR3 DNA sequence: TGTGCCAGCAGCAGGAACAGGGCGGGTGAAAAACTGTTTTTT. It codes for CASSRNRAGEKLFF.

There are many counts of this clonotype. The chain recombines TRBV7-2 with TRBJ2-3; tentatively, D is TRBD1 or TRBD2 (6 bases each). Germline lookup yields CDR1 SGHTA and CDR2 FQGNSA. The CDR3 spans 15 residues. Trimming shortened V by 5 bases and J by 7 bases, and 19 bases separated the two germline ends. The CDR3 coding sequence is TGTGCCAGCAGCCCTTCGAGTACGGGGGCAAATACGCAGTATTTT. Protein: CASSPSSTGANTQYF.